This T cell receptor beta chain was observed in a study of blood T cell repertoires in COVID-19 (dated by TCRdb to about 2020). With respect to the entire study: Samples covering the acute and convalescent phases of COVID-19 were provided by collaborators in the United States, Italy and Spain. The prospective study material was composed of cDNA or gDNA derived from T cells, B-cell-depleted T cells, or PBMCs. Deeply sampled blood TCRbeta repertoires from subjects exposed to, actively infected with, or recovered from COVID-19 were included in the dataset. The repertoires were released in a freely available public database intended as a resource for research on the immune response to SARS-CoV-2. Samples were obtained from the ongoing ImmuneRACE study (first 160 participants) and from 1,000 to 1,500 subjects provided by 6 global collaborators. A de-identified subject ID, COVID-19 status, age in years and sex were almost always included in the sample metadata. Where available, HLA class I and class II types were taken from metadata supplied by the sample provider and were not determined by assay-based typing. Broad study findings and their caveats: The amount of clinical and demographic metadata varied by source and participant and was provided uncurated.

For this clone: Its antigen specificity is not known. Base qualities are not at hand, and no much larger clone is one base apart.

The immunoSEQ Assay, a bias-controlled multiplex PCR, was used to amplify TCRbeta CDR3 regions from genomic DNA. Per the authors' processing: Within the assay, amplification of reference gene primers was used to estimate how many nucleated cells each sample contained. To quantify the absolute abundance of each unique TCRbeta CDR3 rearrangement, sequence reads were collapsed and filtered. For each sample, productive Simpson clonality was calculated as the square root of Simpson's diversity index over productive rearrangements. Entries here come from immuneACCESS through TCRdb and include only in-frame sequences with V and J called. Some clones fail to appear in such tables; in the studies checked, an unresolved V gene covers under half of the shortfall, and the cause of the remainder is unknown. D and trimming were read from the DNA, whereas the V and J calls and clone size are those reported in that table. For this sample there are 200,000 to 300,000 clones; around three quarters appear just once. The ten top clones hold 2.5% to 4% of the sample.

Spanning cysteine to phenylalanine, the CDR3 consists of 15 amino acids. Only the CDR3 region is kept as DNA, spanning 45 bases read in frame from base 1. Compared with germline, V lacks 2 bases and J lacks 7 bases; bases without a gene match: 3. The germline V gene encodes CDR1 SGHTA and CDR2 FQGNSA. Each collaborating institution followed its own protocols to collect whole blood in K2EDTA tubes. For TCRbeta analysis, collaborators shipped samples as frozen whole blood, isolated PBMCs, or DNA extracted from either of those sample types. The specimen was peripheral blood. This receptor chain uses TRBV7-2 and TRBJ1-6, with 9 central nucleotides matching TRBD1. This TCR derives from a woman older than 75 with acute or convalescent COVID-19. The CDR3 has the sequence CASSLNGQGNSPLHF. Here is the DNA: TGTGCCAGCAGCTTAAACGGACAGGGGAATTCACCCCTCCACTTT.